This TCR beta chain was obtained from a study of sequential checkpoint blockade in melanoma (dated by TCRdb to the late 2010s). Turning to the overall study: In a 1:1 randomization, patients received either first-line nivolumab then ipilimumab (arm A) or ipilimumab then nivolumab (arm B). Maintenance nivolumab came after each of the two trial sequences.

From V the trimming removes 2 bases and from J it removes 5 bases, while the gene matches leave 4 bases of the junction unaccounted for. The germline V gene (reference sequence) supplies CDR1 GTSNPN and CDR2 SVGIG. The CDR3 has 14 amino acids, counting the end cysteine and phenylalanine. Only the CDR3 region is kept as DNA, spanning 42 bases read in frame from base 1. Per the publication, the treatment or condition label means: randomized to nivolumab then ipilimumab (arm A) or the reverse (arm B). None of the trial patients had been given prior DNA-damaging chemotherapy. Live CD3+CD8+ cells negative for CD19 and CD56 were sorted from thawed PBMCs on a FACS Aria II flow cytometer. Samples came from patients with melanoma in CheckMate 064, a randomized, open-label phase II trial of sequential checkpoint blockade. Leukapheresis was used to collect peripheral blood mononuclear cells, which were then purified with Ficoll-Paque and frozen in human serum with roughly 10% DMSO. Immediately after sorting, the purity of the sorted blood CD3+CD8+ cells was confirmed to be >98%, and DNA was then extracted.

The immunoSEQ Assay was used to immunosequence TCRbeta CDR3 regions from genomic DNA. Prior to high-throughput sequencing, genomic DNA was amplified by bias-controlled multiplex PCR. The published analysis was carried out like this. To quantify the absolute abundance of each unique TCRbeta CDR3 region, the sequences were collapsed and filtered. Clonality, defined as 1 minus Pielou's evenness, was calculated using only productive rearrangements. Clones with significantly greater frequencies in on-treatment versus baseline samples were identified using a previously published method. In TCRdb, the immuneACCESS table is reduced to in-frame sequences with V and J assigned. These tables do not hold every clone; where another copy was compared, an unresolved V gene accounts for under half, and the others remain unexplained. The V and J calls and clone size come from that table; D and trimming were worked out from the DNA. Across this sample there are roughly 14,000 clones, with 77% seen only once. About 29% of the sample lies in the top ten.

Study-wide findings and limitations: The response-prediction model combining TCR metrics and mutation burden needs validation in larger, independent patient cohorts.

On this clone: Its recognized antigen is unknown. Per-base qualities were not stored, and no clone one base away is much larger.

This receptor was taken from a human donor with melanoma. The sample here was CD8+ T cells sorted from blood (inferred from file names), taken from a patient given nivolumab and ipilimumab in sequence. The rearrangement joined TRBV30 to TRBJ2-7; 12 bases in the middle match TRBD1. The CDR3 region reads CAWSSRDRGHEQYF. The base sequence is TGTGCCTGGAGTTCCCGGGACAGGGGGCACGAGCAGTACTTC.